This TCR beta chain was identified during a study of CXCR3-negative and CXCR3-positive naive CD8 T cells. Study-level points and caveats: Diversity ran similarly high across both naive subsets but far lower in memory CD8+ cells.

Comment on this clonotype: What it binds is not known.

Within the CD8+ T cell compartment, naive cells were CD45RO-CCR7+CD27+CD95-. TRB cDNA was prepared as libraries by UMI-labeled 5' RACE. Each CDR3 protein gets one entry in TCRdb, which reprocessed the 5' RACE reads and gives no DNA. The sample has about 130,000 distinct CDR3 sequences, and its top ten clones hold roughly 0.29%. Germline V gene lookup returns CDR1 MDHEN and CDR2 SYDVKM. The CDR3 loop spans 12 amino acids. The specimen was naive CXCR3- CD8+ T cells from blood. Described subset: CD45RO-CCR7+CD27+CD95- naive CD8+ T cells lacking CXCR3 (TNR3-). The clonotype originates from a human donor in good health. Some clones in this sample may be carry-over from other donors' samples. The chain links TRBV28 to TRBJ2-1; TCRdb calls TRBD2, which cannot be checked without DNA. CDR3 sequence: CASSFTRDEQFF.